This note documents a single T cell receptor (beta chain) sequence. The V and J ends lost 5 bases and 5 bases respectively, with 27 bases between them. Germline CDR1 reads SEHNR; CDR2 reads FQNEAQ (reference sequence). CDR3 length: 18 amino acids. Specified time point: patch test 3, about 24 weeks after DPC sensitization. Treatment noted: therapeutic diphenylcyclopropenone sensitization with weekly scalp DPC. This entry is derived from a study of human T cells and chemical hapten exposure. Turning to the study itself: A 2 cm by 2 cm inner upper arm patch received 2% DPC for sensitization.

TCRdb reprocessed the RACE reads with MiXCR, giving one entry per CDR3 protein. The data contain 50,000 to 70,000 distinct CDR3 sequences, around an eighth of them singletons. Here the sequenced sample was whole blood, taken in connection with sensitization to the hapten diphenylcyclopropenone (DPC). This chain joins TRBV7-9 and TRBJ2-5; a weak D match, TRBD2 (7 bases). The receptor was derived from a man aged 25-45 years with alopecia areata. Some clones in this sample may be carry-over from other donors' samples. The CDR3 region is CASSQGLGGAWTGETQYF. CDR3 DNA: TGTGCCAGCAGCCAAGGACTAGGGGGGGCCTGGACGGGCGAGACCCAGTACTTC. Filled out from reference TRBV7-9 and TRBJ2-5, the complete variable domain reads DTGVSQNPRHKITKRGQNVTFRCDPISEHNRLYWYRQTLGQGPEFLTYFQNEAQLEKSRLLSDRFSAERPKGSFSTLEIQRTEQGDSAMYLCASSQGLGGAWTGETQYFGPGTRLLVL.